These 16 T cell receptor beta chains were all obtained from the same sample, sequenced in a study of long-term antiretroviral therapy in people with HIV. Researchers report immunoSEQ v3.0 was run at survey level. The repertoire was sequenced with immunoSEQ multiplex PCR; TCRdb's copy has only in-frame clones and lacks some. The sample yields around 15,000 clones, around 87% seen once. The sample was unsorted PBMCs, taken 0.7 years before starting antiretroviral therapy. Receptor source: a man aged 50 to 60 with HIV.

This clone was seen once. The chain combines TRBV5-1 with TRBJ2-3, with D unresolved. V lost 3 bases, J lost 0 bases, and 17 bases lay in between. Germline V gene sequence: CDR1 SGHRS, CDR2 YFSETQ. The CDR3 is 17 amino acids. The CDR3 reads CASSWNQAVASTDTQYF. CDR3 coding DNA: TGCGCCAGCAGCTGGAACCAGGCGGTGGCTAGCACAGATACGCAGTATTTT.

The chain is built from TRBV19 and TRBJ1-5; D gene uncertain. The ends were cut back, 6 bases at V and 7 bases at J, with 19 bases in the middle. Germline CDR1 reads LNHDA; CDR2 reads SQIVND (reference sequence). This CDR3 contains 15 residues. CDR3 protein: CASSTLRSMAQPQHF. DNA for the CDR3: TGTGCCAGTAGCACCCTCCGTTCGATGGCCCAGCCCCAGCATTTT.

The rearrangement links TRBV27 to TRBJ1-1; possible D gene TRBD1, 5 bases. CDR1 is MNHEY and CDR2 is SMNVEV in the germline V gene (reference sequence). Trimming removed 0 bases from V and 3 bases from J, with 8 bases in between. The CDR3 is 14 residues long. The chain's CDR3 is CASSLSGQYTEAFF. CDR3 in DNA: TGTGCCAGCAGTTTATCGGGGCAGTACACTGAAGCTTTCTTT.

The chain combines TRBV30 with TRBJ1-1; D remains ambiguous. This CDR3 contains 13 residues. Germline assignment: CDR1 GTSNPN and CDR2 SVGIG (reference sequence). V was pared by 4 bases and J by 3 bases, with 12 bases between. Here the CDR3 reads CAWTLILDTEAFF. CDR3 nucleotides: TGTGCCTGGACTCTTATTCTGGACACTGAAGCTTTCTTT.

This chain connects TRBV6-5 to TRBJ1-2; no reliable D call. V lost 6 bases and J lost 4, with 15 bases in between. CDR3 length: 14 amino acids. Per germline, CDR1 MNHEY and CDR2 SVGAGI. The CDR3 here is CASSFGPQSYGYTF. DNA for the CDR3: TGTGCCAGCAGCTTCGGGCCCCAGTCCTATGGCTACACCTTC.

In this sample, this clone turned up once. V gene TRBV7-9 combines with J gene TRBJ2-7, with D perhaps assigned TRBD1 or TRBD2 (5 bases each). The length of the CDR3 is 11 residues. Trimming took 5 bases from V and 6 from J, leaving 8 bases between them. CDR1 and CDR2 (germline): SEHNR, FQNEAQ (reference sequence). The CDR3 bases are TGTGCCAGCAGCCTGGGACCCGAGCAGTACTTC. Protein sequence: CASSLGPEQYF.

The V and J genes are TRBV28 and TRBJ1-2, with 9 bases identical to TRBD1. CDR3 length: 15 amino acids. Germline-derived CDR1 and CDR2 are MDHEN and SYDVKM. V shed 4 bases and J 4 bases; nucleotides not matched to a gene: 7. The CDR3 here is CASSSDATGGYGYTF. The CDR3 nucleotides are TGTGCCAGCAGTTCGGATGCGACAGGGGGCTATGGCTACACCTTC.

The rearrangement uses TRBV4-1 and TRBJ2-2; 7 bases are shared with TRBD2. CDR1 is MGHRA and CDR2 is YSYEKL in the germline V gene. The trim removed 1 base at V and 5 bases at J, leaving 10 bases unmatched. This CDR3 is built from 17 residues. CDR3: CASSQVPGLVGTGELFF. CDR3 sequence (DNA): TGCGCCAGCAGCCAAGTTCCAGGACTAGTGGGAACCGGGGAGCTGTTTTTT.

J is TRBJ2-2 and V is TRBV2; tentative D call: TRBD1 (6 bases). This CDR3 contains 14 residues. Germline CDR1 and CDR2: SNHLY and FYNNEI. The V and J ends lost 5 bases and 3 bases respectively, with 10 bases between them. CDR3 nucleotides: TGTGCCAGCAGTTGGGACACCTACACCGGGGAGCTGTTTTTT. Translated: CASSWDTYTGELFF.

The genes are TRBV5-8 and TRBJ2-7, with TRBD2 as a possible D gene (5 bases). The CDR3 spans 11 residues. With 10 bases removed from V and 2 bases from J, the gap between germline ends came to 10 bases. Germline CDR1 is SGHTS and CDR2 is YDEGEE. The CDR3 loop is CAAGNAYEQYF. In nucleotides, the CDR3 is TGTGCCGCGGGCAATGCCTACGAGCAGTACTTC. The variable domain in full, with the rest retrieved from reference TRBV5-8 and TRBJ2-7, is EAGVTQSPTHLIKTRGQQATLRCSPISGHTSVYWYQQALGLGLQFLLWYDEGEERNRGNFPPRFSGRQFPNYSSELNVNALELEDSALYLCAAGNAYEQYFGPGTRLTVT.

The rearrangement uses TRBV7-2 and TRBJ1-2, with a tentative D call TRBD1 (5 bases). V lost 3 bases and J 5 bases, leaving 10 bases between the germline ends. The CDR3 is 13 residues long. Germline loops: CDR1 SGHTA, CDR2 FQGNSA. The CDR3 sequence: CASSFRQGYGYTF. CDR3 in DNA: TGTGCCAGCAGCTTTAGGCAGGGATATGGCTACACCTTC.

This chain links TRBV6-5 with TRBJ1-1; D remains unclear. V gave up 6 bases and J gave up 7 bases, with 15 bases separating them. The CDR3 totals 13 residues. The germline CDR1 and CDR2 sequences are MNHEY and SVGAGI. CDR3 residues: CASRTSGQSEAFF. CDR3 nucleotides: TGTGCCAGCAGAACGTCCGGGCAGAGTGAAGCTTTCTTT.

This chain connects TRBV29-1 to TRBJ2-1, with TRBD1 matching 9 bases. The germline gives CDR1 SQVTM, CDR2 ANQGSEA. V dropped 6 bases and J dropped 7; count of bases not matched to a gene: 10. The CDR3 runs 14 residues. The CDR3 DNA reads TGCAGCGTGCCTCCGGGACAGGGTAAGAATGAGCAGTTCTTC. It yields the protein CSVPPGQGKNEQFF.

The V call is TRBV27, the J call TRBJ2-7, with D possibly matching TRBD2 (6 bases). The germline V gene encodes CDR1 MNHEY and CDR2 SMNVEV (reference sequence). With 5 bases removed from V and 6 bases from J, the gap between germline ends came to 17 bases. The length of the CDR3 is 14 residues. Written as DNA, the CDR3 is TGTGCCAGCAGTCCAAAACGGGAGAGGGTCGAGCAGTACTTC. Translated: CASSPKRERVEQYF.

This clone was observed once. The chain links TRBV19 to TRBJ2-1; no firm D call. V gave up 3 bases and J gave up 7 bases, with 16 bases separating them. The CDR3 has 15 amino acids. The germline V gene has CDR1 LNHDA and CDR2 SQIVND (reference sequence). The CDR3 DNA is TGTGCCAGTAGTATGTGGGGTTTGGTGGGTAATGAGCAGTTCTTC. This encodes CASSMWGLVGNEQFF.

The gene calls are TRBV11-2 and TRBJ2-7, with D unclear. The germline gives CDR1 SGHAT, CDR2 FQNNGV. The CDR3 length is 13 residues. Trimming removed 0 bases from V and 6 bases from J, with 9 bases in between. The CDR3 region is CASSLERKGEQYF. The CDR3 DNA reads as TGTGCCAGCAGCTTAGAGCGGAAGGGCGAGCAGTACTTC.